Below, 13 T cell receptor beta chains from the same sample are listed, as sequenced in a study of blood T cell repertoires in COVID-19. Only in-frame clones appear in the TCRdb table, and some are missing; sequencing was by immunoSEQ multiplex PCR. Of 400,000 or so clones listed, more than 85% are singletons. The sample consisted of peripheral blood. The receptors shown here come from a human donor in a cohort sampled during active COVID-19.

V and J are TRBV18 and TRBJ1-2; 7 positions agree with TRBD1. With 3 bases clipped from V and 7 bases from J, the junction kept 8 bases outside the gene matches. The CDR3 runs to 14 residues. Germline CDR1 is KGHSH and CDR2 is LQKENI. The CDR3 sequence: CASSPGQKEGGYTF. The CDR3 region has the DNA TGTGCCAGCTCACCGGGACAGAAGGAAGGTGGCTACACCTTC.

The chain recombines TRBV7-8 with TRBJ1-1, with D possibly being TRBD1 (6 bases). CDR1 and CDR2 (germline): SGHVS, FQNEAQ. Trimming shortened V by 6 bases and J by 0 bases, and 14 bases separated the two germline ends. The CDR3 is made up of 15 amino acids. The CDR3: CASRLTRDMNTEAFF. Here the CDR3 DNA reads TGTGCCAGCAGACTCACCCGGGACATGAACACTGAAGCTTTCTTT.

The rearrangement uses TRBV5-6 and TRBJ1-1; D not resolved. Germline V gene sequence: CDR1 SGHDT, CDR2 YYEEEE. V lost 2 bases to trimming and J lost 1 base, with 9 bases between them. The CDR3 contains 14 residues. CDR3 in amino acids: CASSFFGRNTEAFF. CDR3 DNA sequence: TGTGCCAGCAGCTTTTTTGGTAGGAACACTGAAGCTTTCTTT.

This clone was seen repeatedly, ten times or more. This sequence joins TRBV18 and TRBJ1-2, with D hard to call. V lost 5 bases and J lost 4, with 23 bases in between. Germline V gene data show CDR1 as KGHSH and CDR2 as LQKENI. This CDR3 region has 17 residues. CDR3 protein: CASSSTDEAARGYGYTF. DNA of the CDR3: TGTGCCAGCTCATCAACAGACGAAGCCGCACGTGGCTATGGCTACACCTTC.

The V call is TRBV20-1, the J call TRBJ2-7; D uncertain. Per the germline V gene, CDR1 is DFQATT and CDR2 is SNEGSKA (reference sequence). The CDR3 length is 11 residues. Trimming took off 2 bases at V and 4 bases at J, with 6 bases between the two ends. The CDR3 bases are TGCAGTGCTAGAAATAGATACGAGCAGTACTTC. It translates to CSARNRYEQYF.

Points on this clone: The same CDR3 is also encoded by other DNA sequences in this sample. Written as DNA, the CDR3 is TGTGCCAGCAGCTTGGGGCAGGGGGCAGACTATGGCTACACCTTC. Translation: CASSLGQGADYGYTF. The chain carries TRBV5-4 and TRBJ1-2; 8 bases line up with TRBD1. CDR1 is SGHNT, CDR2 YYREEE, per germline (reference sequence). The length of the CDR3 is 15 residues. V was pared by 0 bases and J by 3 bases, with 4 bases of the junction left unmatched. The entire variable domain, with the rest obtained from reference TRBV5-4 and TRBJ1-2, is as follows: ETGVTQSPTHLIKTRGQQVTLRCSSQSGHNTVSWYQQALGQGPQFIFQYYREEENGRGNFPPRFSGLQFPNYSSELNVNALELDDSALYLCASSLGQGADYGYTFGSGTRLTVV.

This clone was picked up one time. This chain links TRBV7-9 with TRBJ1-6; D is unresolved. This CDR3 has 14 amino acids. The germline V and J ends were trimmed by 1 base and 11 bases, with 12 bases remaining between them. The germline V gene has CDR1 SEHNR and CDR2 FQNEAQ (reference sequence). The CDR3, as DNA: TGTGCCAGCAGCTTAGATGTTGCGGGAACACCCCTCCACTTT. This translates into CASSLDVAGTPLHF.

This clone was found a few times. The CDR3 is CASSDLGAGYGYTF. The CDR3 nucleotides read TGTGCCAGCAGTGATTTAGGGGCTGGGTATGGCTACACCTTC. The rearrangement links TRBV2 to TRBJ1-2; possible D gene TRBD1, 5 bases. Germline V gives CDR1 SNHLY, CDR2 FYNNEI. The CDR3 has 14 amino acids. V lost 3 bases and J 5 bases, leaving 13 bases between the germline ends. The full variable domain, completed using reference TRBV2 and TRBJ1-2, is EPEVTQTPSHQVTQMGQEVILRCVPISNHLYFYWYRQILGQKVEFLVSFYNNEISEKSEIFDDQFSVERPDGSNFTLKIRSTKLEDSAMYFCASSDLGAGYGYTFGSGTRLTVV.

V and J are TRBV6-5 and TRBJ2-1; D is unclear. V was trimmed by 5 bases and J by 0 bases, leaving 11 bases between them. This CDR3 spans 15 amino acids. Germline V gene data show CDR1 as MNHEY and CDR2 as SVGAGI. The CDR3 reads CASSRGGGSYNEQFF. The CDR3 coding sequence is TGTGCCAGCAGTCGCGGCGGCGGCTCCTACAATGAGCAGTTCTTC.

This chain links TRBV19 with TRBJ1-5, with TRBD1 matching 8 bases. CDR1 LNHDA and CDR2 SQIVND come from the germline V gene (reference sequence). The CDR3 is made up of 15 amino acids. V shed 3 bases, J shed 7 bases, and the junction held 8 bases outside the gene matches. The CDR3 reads CASSIRQGTGQPQHF. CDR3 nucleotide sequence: TGTGCCAGTAGTATTCGACAGGGGACCGGACAGCCCCAGCATTTT.

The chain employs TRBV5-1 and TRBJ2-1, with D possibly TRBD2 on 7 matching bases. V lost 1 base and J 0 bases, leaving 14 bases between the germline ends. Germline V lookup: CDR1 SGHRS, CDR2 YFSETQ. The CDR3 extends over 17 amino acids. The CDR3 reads CASSLTSGTNSYNEQFF. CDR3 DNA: TGCGCCAGCAGCTTGACGAGCGGGACAAACTCCTACAATGAGCAGTTCTTC.

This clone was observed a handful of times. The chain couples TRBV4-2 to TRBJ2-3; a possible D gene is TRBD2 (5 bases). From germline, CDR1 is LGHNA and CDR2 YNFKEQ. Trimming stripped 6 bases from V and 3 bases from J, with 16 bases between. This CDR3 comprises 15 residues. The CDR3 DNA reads TGTGCCAGCAGACGTCGGGCTAGCCCTACAGATACGCAGTATTTT. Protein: CASRRRASPTDTQYF.

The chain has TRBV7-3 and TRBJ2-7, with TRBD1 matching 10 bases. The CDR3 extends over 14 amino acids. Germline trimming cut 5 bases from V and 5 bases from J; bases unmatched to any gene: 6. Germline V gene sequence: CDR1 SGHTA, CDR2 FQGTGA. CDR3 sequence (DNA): TGTGCCAGCAGCCCGGGACAGGGGATTAACGAGCAGTACTTC. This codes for CASSPGQGINEQYF.